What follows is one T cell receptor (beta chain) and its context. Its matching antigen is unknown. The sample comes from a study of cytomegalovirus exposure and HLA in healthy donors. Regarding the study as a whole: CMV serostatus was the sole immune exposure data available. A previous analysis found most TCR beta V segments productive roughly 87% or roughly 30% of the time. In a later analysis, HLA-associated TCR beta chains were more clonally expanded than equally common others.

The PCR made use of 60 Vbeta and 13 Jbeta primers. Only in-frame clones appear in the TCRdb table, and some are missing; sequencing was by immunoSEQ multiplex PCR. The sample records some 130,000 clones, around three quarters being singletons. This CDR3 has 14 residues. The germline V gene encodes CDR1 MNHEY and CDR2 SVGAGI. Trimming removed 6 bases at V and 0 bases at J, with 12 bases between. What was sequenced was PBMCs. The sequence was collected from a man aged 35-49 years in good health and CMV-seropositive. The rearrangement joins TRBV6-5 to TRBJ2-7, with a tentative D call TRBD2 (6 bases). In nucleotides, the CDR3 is TGTGCCAGCAGGGACCCCGGGAGCTCCTACGAGCAGTACTTC. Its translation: CASRDPGSSYEQYF.